This T cell receptor beta chain originates from a study of human thymus T cells. Note on this clone: The antigen remains unidentified.

Trimming took off 1 base at V and 4 bases at J, with 14 bases between the two ends. Looked up from germline, CDR1 is MNHEY and CDR2 is SMNVEV (reference sequence). There are 17 residues in the CDR3. The people who donated were healthy Finnish babies having corrective surgery for congenital heart defects. A roughly 0.45-1 mL peripheral blood aliquot was taken intraoperatively from four of eight donors. Measured with immunoSEQ multiplex PCR; TCRdb has only the in-frame clones, and not every one. The sample carries tens of thousands of clones, approximately 95% recorded once. Study-level results: Use of V and J genes seemed skewed within the thymic and blood repertoires.

The receptor's source is a girl under two years old with a congenital heart defect but otherwise immunologically healthy. The chain recombines TRBV27 with TRBJ1-6, with D possibly being TRBD1 (6 bases). The sequencing input was blood. CDR3: CASSLFGGGLYNSPLHF. The CDR3 region has the DNA TGTGCCAGCAGTTTATTTGGTGGGGGGCTTTATAATTCACCCCTCCACTTT.